A selection of T cell receptor beta chains follows, all from one sample in a study of blood T cells in healthy people across ages. TCRdb independently ran MiXCR on the 5' RACE reads; one entry per CDR3 protein. The sample has about 1.4 million distinct CDR3 sequences; approximately 63% are singletons. Sequenced sample: blood. The receptors originated from a man aged 18 to 29 in good health. CDR3s include the opening cysteine and the closing phenylalanine or tryptophan. The order of the fields is clone size, J gene, D gene, V gene, CDR3 DNA, CDR3 protein. D genes are given only for firm matches. Size is stated for part of the rows, as once, few or many counts, or as a class when the clone is expanded.

>.|TRBJ2-4|TRBD1|TRBV6-1
TGTGCCAGCAGTCTCCGACAGGGGTACGGCAATGAGCAGTACTTC
CASSLRQGYGNEQYF
>once|TRBJ2-5|.|TRBV5-6
TGTGCCAGCGGGGTCTTAGGGGTGGAAGAGACCCAGTACTTC
CASGVLGVEETQYF
>few|TRBJ1-1|.|TRBV6-5
TGTGCCAGCAGTTCTAGGACGTTGAACACTGAAGCTTTCTTT
CASSSRTLNTEAFF
>.|TRBJ2-3|TRBD2|TRBV12-3/TRBV12-4
TGTGCCAGCGCTCTCGCTAGCGGGAGGTTCGGAGATACGCAGTATTTT
CASALASGRFGDTQYF
>.|TRBJ2-7|TRBD2|TRBV20-1
TGCAGTGCAACTAGCGGGAGCTCTTCCTACGAGCAGTACTTC
CSATSGSSSYEQYF
>.|TRBJ1-1|.|TRBV7-9
TGTGCCAGCACAGGGACCTTGAACACTGAAGCTTTCTTT
CASTGTLNTEAFF
>.|TRBJ2-7|.|TRBV2
TGTGCCAGCAGTGGAACGGGACGCGAACCCTACGCGCAGTACTTC
CASSGTGREPYAQYF
>few|TRBJ2-1|.|TRBV7-9
TGTGCCAGCAGCTTAGGTGGGGGGTATGGGCGCAATGAGCAGTTCTTC
CASSLGGGYGRNEQFF
>.|TRBJ2-7|TRBD2|TRBV29-1
TGCAGCGGTTCCGGGACTAGCGCATCCGAGCAGTACTTC
CSGSGTSASEQYF
>.|TRBJ2-1|TRBD1|TRBV7-9
TGTGCCAGCAGCGATAACAGGGGGCCCTACAATGAGCAGTTCTTC
CASSDNRGPYNEQFF
>.|TRBJ1-2|.|TRBV6-1
TGTGTCAGCAGTGAAACAGGACGCTATGGCTACACCTTC
CVSSETGRYGYTF
>.|TRBJ2-1|.|TRBV7-9
TGTGCCAGCAGCCTCCGCCAGGGAAGTGAGCAGTTCTTC
CASSLRQGSEQFF
>.|TRBJ2-3|.|TRBV9
TGTGCCAGCAGCGTAGAAGGGACAATAGATACGCAGTATTTT
CASSVEGTIDTQYF
>.|TRBJ2-1|.|TRBV7-9
TGTGCCAGCAGCTTGGCAGCCAGGAGTGAGCAGTTCTTC
CASSLAARSEQFF
>.|TRBJ1-1|.|TRBV12-3/TRBV12-4
TGTGCCAGCAGCCCTGGGACCAGCGAGGGAGCTTTCTTT
CASSPGTSEGAFF
>.|TRBJ2-2|.|TRBV14
TGTGCCAGCAGCCTACGGGGGAGATCGAACACCGGGGAGCTGTTTTTT
CASSLRGRSNTGELFF
>.|TRBJ1-2|TRBD1|TRBV2
TGTGCCAGGGAAGATACAGACAGGGAACACTATGGCTACACCTTC
CAREDTDREHYGYTF
>.|TRBJ2-1|.|TRBV3-1
TGTGCCAGCAGCCACGTTAGCCAAGAGGGGAATGGGCAGTTCTTC
CASSHVSQEGNGQFF